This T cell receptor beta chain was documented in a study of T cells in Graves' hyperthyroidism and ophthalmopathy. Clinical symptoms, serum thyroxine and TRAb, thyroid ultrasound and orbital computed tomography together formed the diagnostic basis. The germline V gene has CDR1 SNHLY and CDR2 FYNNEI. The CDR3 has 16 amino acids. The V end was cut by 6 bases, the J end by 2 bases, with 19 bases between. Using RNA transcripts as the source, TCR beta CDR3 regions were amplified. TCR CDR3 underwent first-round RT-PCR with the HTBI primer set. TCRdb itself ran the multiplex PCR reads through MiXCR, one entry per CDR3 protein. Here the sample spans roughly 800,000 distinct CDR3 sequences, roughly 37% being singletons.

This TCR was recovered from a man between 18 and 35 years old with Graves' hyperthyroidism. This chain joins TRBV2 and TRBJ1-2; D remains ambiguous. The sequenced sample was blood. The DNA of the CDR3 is TGTGCCAGCAGCGACGAGGCAGGACGGACGAACTATGGCTACACCTTC. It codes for CASSDEAGRTNYGYTF. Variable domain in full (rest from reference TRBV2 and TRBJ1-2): EPEVTQTPSHQVTQMGQEVILRCVPISNHLYFYWYRQILGQKVEFLVSFYNNEISEKSEIFDDQFSVERPDGSNFTLKIRSTKLEDSAMYFCASSDEAGRTNYGYTFGSGTRLTVV.